This is a list of T cell receptor beta chains from one sample in a study of Graves' ophthalmopathy and Graves' hyperthyroidism. TCRdb reanalysed the multiplex PCR reads using MiXCR and keeps one entry per CDR3 protein. Altogether some 520,000 distinct CDR3 sequences are present, approximately 15% being singletons, with the ten largest covering about 10%. Material: blood. All receptors come from a woman aged 25 to 39 with Graves' ophthalmopathy. CDR3s include the opening cysteine and the closing phenylalanine or tryptophan. D genes are given only for firm matches. Size values are once, few and many counts, or a class for expanded clones, and some rows have none.

TRBD1 | TRBJ2-7 | few | TRBV19 | CASSKRTGNHLYEQYF | TGTGCCAGTAGTAAAAGGACAGGAAATCATCTCTACGAGCAGTACTTC
. | TRBJ1-1 | many | TRBV19 | CAKKLNTEAFF | TGTGCCAAAAAATTGAACACTGAAGCTTTCTTT
. | TRBJ1-5 | . | TRBV6-1 | CASSEPGSNQPQHF | TGTGCCAGCAGTGAACCGGGGTCCAATCAGCCCCAGCATTTT
. | TRBJ1-1 | many | TRBV30 | CAWSVDLNTEAFF | TGTGCCTGGAGTGTGGACCTGAACACTGAAGCTTTCTTT
. | TRBJ2-7 | many | TRBV13 | CASSLGRISSYEQYF | TGTGCCAGCAGCTTAGGGAGAATCAGCTCCTACGAGCAGTACTTC
TRBD1 | TRBJ1-5 | many | TRBV12-5 | CASGPQGELYQPQHF | TGTGCTAGTGGCCCACAGGGGGAACTCTATCAGCCCCAGCATTTT
. | TRBJ2-5 | many | TRBV20-1 | CSAPPLGGESSQETQYF | TGCAGTGCCCCCCCCCTCGGGGGCGAATCGTCCCAAGAGACCCAGTACTTC
. | TRBJ2-7 | many | TRBV13 | CASSINRDFPYEQYF | TGTGCCAGCAGCATAAACCGGGACTTTCCCTACGAGCAGTACTTC
. | TRBJ1-1 | many | TRBV12-3/TRBV12-4 | CASSLKENTEAFF | TGTGCCAGCAGTTTGAAAGAGAACACTGAAGCTTTCTTT
. | TRBJ1-4 | . | TRBV12-3/TRBV12-4 | CASSLRATNEKLFF | TGTGCCAGCTCCCTGCGGGCAACTAATGAAAAACTGTTTTTT
TRBD1 | TRBJ1-5 | many | TRBV19 | CASSGDRIYQPQHF | TGTGCCAGTAGTGGGGACAGGATCTATCAGCCCCAGCATTTT
. | TRBJ1-2 | few | TRBV6-5 | CASSYVPSLRTNYGYTF | TGTGCCAGCAGTTACGTCCCCTCTCTCCGAACTAACTATGGCTACACCTTC
. | TRBJ2-7 | many | TRBV20-1 | CSARVPFYEQYF | TGCAGTGCTAGAGTGCCTTTTTACGAGCAGTACTTC
. | TRBJ1-1 | few | TRBV12-3/TRBV12-4 | CASSSGMGRGTEAFF | TGTGCCAGCAGTTCCGGGATGGGAAGGGGGACTGAAGCTTTCTTT